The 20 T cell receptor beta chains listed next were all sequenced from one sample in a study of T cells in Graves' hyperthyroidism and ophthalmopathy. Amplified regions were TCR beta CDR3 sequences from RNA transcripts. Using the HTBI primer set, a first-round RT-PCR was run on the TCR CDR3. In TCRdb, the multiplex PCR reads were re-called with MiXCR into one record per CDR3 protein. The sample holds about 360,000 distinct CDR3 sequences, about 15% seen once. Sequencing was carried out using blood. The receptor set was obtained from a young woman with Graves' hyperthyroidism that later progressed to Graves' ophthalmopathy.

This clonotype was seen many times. The CDR3 loop reads CASSPLKTGQGVNEQFF. The CDR3, as DNA: TGTGCCAGCTCACCACTAAAAACGGGACAGGGTGTGAATGAGCAGTTCTTC. The V call is TRBV18, the J call TRBJ2-1, with TRBD1 matching 9 bases. This CDR3 has 17 residues. CDR1 is KGHSH, CDR2 LQKENI, per germline. Trimming took 1 base from V and 7 from J; bases not matched to a gene: 11.

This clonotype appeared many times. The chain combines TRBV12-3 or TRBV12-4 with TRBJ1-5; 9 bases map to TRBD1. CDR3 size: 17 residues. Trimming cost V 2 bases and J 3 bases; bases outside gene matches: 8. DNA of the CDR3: TGTGCCAGCAGTTTAAGAGGTACAGGGGGCAACAATCAGCCCCAGCATTTT. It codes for CASSLRGTGGNNQPQHF.

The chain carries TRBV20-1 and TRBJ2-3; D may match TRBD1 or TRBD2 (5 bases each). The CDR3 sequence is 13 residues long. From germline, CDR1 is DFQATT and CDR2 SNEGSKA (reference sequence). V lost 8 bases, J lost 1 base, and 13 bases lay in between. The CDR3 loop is CSLSRDGTDTQYF. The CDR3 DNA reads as TGCAGTCTGAGCCGGGACGGCACAGATACGCAGTATTTT.

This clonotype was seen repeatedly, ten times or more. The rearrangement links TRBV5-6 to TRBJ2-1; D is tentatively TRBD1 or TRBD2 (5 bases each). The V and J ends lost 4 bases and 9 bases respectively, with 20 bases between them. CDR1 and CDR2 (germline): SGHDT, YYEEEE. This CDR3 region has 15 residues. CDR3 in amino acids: CASSPTGTIPLEQFF. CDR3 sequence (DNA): TGTGCCAGCAGCCCGACCGGGACCATTCCCCTTGAGCAGTTCTTC.

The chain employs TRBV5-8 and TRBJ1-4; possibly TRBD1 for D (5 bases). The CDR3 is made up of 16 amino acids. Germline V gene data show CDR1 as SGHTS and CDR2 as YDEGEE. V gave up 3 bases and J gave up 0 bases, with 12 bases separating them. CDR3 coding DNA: TGTGCCAGCAGCTGGGGCCTCATTGCAACTAATGAAAAACTGTTTTTT. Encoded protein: CASSWGLIATNEKLFF. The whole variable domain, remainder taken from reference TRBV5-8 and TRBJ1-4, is EAGVTQSPTHLIKTRGQQATLRCSPISGHTSVYWYQQALGLGLQFLLWYDEGEERNRGNFPPRFSGRQFPNYSSELNVNALELEDSALYLCASSWGLIATNEKLFFGSGTQLSVL.

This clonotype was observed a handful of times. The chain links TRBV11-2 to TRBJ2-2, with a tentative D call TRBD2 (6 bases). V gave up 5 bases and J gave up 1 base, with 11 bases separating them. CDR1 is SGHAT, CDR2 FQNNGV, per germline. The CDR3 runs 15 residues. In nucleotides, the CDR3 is TGTGCCAGCAGCCCATCGGGACTGAACACCGGGGAGCTGTTTTTT. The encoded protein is CASSPSGLNTGELFF. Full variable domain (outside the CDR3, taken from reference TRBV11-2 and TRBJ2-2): EAGVAQSPRYKIIEKRQSVAFWCNPISGHATLYWYQQILGQGPKLLIQFQNNGVVDDSQLPKDRFSAERLKGVDSTLKIQPAKLEDSAVYLCASSPSGLNTGELFFGEGSRLTVL.

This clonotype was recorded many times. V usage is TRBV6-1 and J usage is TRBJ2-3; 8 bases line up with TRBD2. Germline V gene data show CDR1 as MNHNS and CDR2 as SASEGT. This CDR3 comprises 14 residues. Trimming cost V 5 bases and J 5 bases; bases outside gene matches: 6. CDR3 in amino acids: CASSTLAERDTQYF. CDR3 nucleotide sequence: TGTGCCAGCAGTACACTAGCGGAAAGAGATACGCAGTATTTT.

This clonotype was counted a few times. The CDR3 bases are TGTGCCAGTAGTATTCTGGGGGACAATGAGCAGTTCTTC. This sequence encodes CASSILGDNEQFF. The chain joins TRBV19 to TRBJ2-1, with D perhaps assigned TRBD1 or TRBD2 (5 bases each). Between the trimmed V and J ends, which lost 3 bases and 5 bases, there was a span of 8 bases. Germline loops: CDR1 LNHDA, CDR2 SQIVND (reference sequence). The CDR3 extends over 13 amino acids. Drawing the rest from reference TRBV19 and TRBJ2-1, the complete variable domain is DGGITQSPKYLFRKEGQNVTLSCEQNLNHDAMYWYRQDPGQGLRLIYYSQIVNDFQKGDIAEGYSVSREKKESFPLTVTSAQKNPTAFYLCASSILGDNEQFFGPGTRLTVL.

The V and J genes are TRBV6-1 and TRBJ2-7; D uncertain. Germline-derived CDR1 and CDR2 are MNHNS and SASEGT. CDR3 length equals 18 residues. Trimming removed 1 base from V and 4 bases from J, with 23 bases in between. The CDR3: CASSEGVGLEHTFYEQYF. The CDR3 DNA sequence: TGTGCCAGCAGTGAAGGAGTCGGTCTAGAACACACTTTTTACGAGCAGTACTTC.

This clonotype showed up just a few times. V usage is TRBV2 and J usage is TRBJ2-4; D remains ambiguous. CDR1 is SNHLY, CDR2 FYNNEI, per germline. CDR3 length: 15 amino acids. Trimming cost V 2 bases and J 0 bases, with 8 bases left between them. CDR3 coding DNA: TGTGCCAGCAGTGAAAGACTTCTAGCCAAAAACATTCAGTACTTC. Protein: CASSERLLAKNIQYF.

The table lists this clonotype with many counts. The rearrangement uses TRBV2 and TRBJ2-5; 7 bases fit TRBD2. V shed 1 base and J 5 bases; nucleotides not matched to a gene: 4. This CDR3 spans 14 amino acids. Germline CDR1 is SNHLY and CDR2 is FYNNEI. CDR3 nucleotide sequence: TGTGCCAGCAGTGAAGGCGGGAGTGGGGAGACCCAGTACTTC. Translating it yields CASSEGGSGETQYF.

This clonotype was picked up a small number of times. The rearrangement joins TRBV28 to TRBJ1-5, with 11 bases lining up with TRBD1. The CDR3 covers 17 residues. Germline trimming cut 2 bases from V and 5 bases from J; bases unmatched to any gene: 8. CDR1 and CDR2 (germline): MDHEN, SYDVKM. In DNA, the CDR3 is TGTGCCAGCAGTTTAAACTTCGGACAGGGGGCGTATCAGCCCCAGCATTTT. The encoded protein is CASSLNFGQGAYQPQHF.

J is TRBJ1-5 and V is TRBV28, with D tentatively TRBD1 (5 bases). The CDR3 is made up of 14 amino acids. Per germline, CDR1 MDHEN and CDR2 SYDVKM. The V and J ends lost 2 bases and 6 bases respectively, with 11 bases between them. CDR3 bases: TGTGCCAGCAGTTTAAGAAGGGGAGCTCAGCCCCAGCATTTT. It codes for CASSLRRGAQPQHF.

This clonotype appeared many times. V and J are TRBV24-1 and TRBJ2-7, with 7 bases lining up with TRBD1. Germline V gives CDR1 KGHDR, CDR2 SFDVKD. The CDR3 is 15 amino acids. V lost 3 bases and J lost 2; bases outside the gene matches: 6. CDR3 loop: CATSDPGQIPYEQYF. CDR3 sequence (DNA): TGTGCCACCAGTGATCCGGGACAGATACCCTACGAGCAGTACTTC.

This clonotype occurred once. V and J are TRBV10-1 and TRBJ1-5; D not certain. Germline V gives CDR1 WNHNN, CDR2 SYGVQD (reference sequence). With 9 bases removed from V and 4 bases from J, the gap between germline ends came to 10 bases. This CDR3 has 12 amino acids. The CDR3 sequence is CAREGGNQPQHF. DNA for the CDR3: TGCGCCAGGGAGGGAGGTAATCAGCCCCAGCATTTT.

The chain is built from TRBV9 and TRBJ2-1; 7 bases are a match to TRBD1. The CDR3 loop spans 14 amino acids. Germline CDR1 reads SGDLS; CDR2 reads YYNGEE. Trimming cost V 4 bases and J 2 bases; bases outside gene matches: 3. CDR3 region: CASSRGGPYNEQFF. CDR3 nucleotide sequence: TGTGCCAGCAGCCGAGGGGGCCCCTACAATGAGCAGTTCTTC.

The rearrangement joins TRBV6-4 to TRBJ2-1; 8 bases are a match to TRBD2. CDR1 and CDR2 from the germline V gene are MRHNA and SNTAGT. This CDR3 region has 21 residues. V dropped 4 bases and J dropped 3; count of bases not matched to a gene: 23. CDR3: CASSASLVAGPLIPRYNEQFF. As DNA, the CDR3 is TGTGCCAGCAGTGCCAGTTTGGTAGCGGGACCTCTAATACCCCGCTACAATGAGCAGTTCTTC.

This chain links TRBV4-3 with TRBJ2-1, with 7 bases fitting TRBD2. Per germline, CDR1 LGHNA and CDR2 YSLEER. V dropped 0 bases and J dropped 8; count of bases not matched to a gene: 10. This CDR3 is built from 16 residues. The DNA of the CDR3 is TGCGCCAGCAGCCAAGATTACGGAGGGAGGGCCGATGAGCAGTTCTTC. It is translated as CASSQDYGGRADEQFF.

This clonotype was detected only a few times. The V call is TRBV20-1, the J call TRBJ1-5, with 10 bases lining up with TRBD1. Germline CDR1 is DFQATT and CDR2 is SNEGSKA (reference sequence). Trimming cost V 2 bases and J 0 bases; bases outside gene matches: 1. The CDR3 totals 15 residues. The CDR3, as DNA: TGCAGTGCTAGAAGGACAGGGGGTAGCAATCAGCCCCAGCATTTT. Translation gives CSARRTGGSNQPQHF.

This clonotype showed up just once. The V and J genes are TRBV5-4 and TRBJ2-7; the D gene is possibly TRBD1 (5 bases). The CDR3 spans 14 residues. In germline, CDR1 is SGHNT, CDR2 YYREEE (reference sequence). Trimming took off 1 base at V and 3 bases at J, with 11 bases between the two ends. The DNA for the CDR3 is TGTGCCAGCAGCTTGAGGGGTTCCGTCTACGAGCAGTACTTC. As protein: CASSLRGSVYEQYF.